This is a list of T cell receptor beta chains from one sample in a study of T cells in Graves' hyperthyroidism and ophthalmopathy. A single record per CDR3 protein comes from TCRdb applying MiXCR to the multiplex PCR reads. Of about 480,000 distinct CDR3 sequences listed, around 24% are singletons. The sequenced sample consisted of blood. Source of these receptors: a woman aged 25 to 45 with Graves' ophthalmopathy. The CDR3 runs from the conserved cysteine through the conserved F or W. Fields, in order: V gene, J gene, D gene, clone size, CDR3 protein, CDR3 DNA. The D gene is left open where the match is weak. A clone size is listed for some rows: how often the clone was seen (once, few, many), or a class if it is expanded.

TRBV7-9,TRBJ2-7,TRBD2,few,CAISPGLAGGEQYF,TGTGCCATCAGCCCGGGACTAGCGGGGGGCGAGCAGTACTTC
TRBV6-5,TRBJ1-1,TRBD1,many,CASSYFDRQGTEAFF,TGTGCCAGCAGTTACTTTGACCGACAGGGCACTGAAGCTTTCTTT
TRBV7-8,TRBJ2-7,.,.,CASSQASGRVAYDQYF,TGTGCCAGCAGCCAAGCCTCCGGGAGAGTGGCCTACGACCAGTACTTC
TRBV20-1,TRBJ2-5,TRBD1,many,CSASGQEETQYF,TGCAGTGCTAGCGGACAGGAAGAGACCCAGTACTTC
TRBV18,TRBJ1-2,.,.,CASSNREGYGYTF,TGTGCCAGCTCAAACAGGGAAGGGTATGGCTACACCTTC
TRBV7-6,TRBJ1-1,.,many,CASSLGDTAFF,TGTGCCAGCAGCTTAGGTGACACTGCTTTCTTT
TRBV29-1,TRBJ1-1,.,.,CSVPTGPNTEAFF,TGCAGCGTTCCGACCGGGCCAAACACTGAAGCTTTCTTT
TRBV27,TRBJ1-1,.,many,CASTLSGQNTEAFF,TGTGCCAGCACCCTTTCCGGACAGAACACTGAAGCTTTCTTT
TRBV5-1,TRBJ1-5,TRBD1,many,CASSSGQGEDQPQHF,TGCGCCAGCAGCTCGGGACAGGGGGAAGATCAGCCCCAGCATTTT
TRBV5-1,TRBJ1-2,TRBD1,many,CASSLTQGASYGYTF,TGCGCCAGCAGCTTAACCCAGGGGGCATCGTATGGCTACACCTTC
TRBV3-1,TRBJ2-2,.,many,CASSRVPPGELFF,TGTGCCAGCAGCCGGGTGCCCCCCGGGGAGCTGTTTTTT
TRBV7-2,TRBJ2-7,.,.,CASSSQSQGSGQYF,TGTGCCAGCAGCTCCCAATCGCAGGGGTCCGGGCAGTACTTC
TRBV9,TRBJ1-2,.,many,CASSTRGEPGGGYTF,TGTGCCAGCAGCACCCGAGGAGAGCCGGGTGGCGGCTACACCTTC
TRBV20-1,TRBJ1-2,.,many,CSARGTGRHGYTF,TGCAGTGCTAGAGGAACAGGGAGGCATGGCTACACCTTC
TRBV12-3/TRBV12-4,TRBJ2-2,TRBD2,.,CASRLAGGSTGELFF,TGTGCCAGCAGGCTAGCGGGGGGGTCCACCGGGGAGCTGTTTTTT
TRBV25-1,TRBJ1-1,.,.,CASRDPRNEAFF,TGTGCCAGCAGGGACCCACGAAATGAAGCTTTCTTT
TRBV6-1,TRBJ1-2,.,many,CASSGQGIGYGYTF,TGTGCCAGCAGTGGGCAGGGGATCGGCTATGGCTACACCTTC
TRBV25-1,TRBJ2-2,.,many,CASSELEGTGELFF,TGTGCCAGCAGTGAATTAGAAGGTACCGGGGAGCTGTTTTTT
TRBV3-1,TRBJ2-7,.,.,CASSQVDGGSHEQYF,TGTGCCAGCAGCCAAGTGGATGGAGGGTCCCACGAGCAGTACTTC
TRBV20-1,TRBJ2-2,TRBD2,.,CSASRGGRTGELFF,TGCAGTGCTAGCCGGGGGGGGAGGACCGGGGAGCTGTTTTTT
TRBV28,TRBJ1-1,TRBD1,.,CALAGDRGAFF,TGTGCCCTGGCGGGGGACAGGGGAGCTTTCTTT
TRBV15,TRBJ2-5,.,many,CATSRLGGETQYF,TGTGCCACCAGCAGGCTCGGGGGAGAGACCCAGTACTTC
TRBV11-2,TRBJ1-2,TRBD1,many,CASSSHSGTGFYGYTF,TGTGCCAGCAGCTCCCACTCCGGGACAGGGTTTTATGGCTACACCTTC
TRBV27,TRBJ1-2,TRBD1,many,CASMTGWDYGYTF,TGTGCCAGCATGACAGGGTGGGACTATGGCTACACCTTC
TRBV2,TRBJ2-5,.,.,CASRTVKETQYF,TGTGCCAGCAGGACAGTGAAAGAGACCCAGTACTTC
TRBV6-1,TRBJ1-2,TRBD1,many,CASSQQGAEGYTF,TGTGCCAGCAGTCAACAGGGGGCAGAGGGCTACACCTTC
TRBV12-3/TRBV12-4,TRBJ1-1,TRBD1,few,CASSVGQGPWNTEAFF,TGTGCCAGCAGCGTAGGACAGGGGCCATGGAACACTGAAGCTTTCTTT
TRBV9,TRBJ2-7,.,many,CASSPGGTDTYEQYF,TGTGCCAGCAGCCCTGGGGGGACAGACACCTACGAGCAGTACTTC
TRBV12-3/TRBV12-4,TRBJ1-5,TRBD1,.,CASTQNPGGQPQHF,TGTGCCAGCACCCAGAATCCAGGGGGGCAGCCCCAGCATTTT
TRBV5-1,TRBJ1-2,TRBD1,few,CASSLGSGGSGYTF,TGCGCCAGCAGCTTGGGGTCAGGGGGATCTGGCTACACCTTC
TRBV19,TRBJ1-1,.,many,CASSNQGVPFF,TGTGCCAGTAGTAATCAAGGTGTTCCTTTCTTT
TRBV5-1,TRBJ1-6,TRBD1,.,CASSPGPTGHNSPLHF,TGCGCCAGCAGCCCCGGACCGACAGGGCATAATTCACCCCTCCACTTT
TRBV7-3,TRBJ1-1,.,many,CASSRDSGVAFF,TGTGCCAGCAGCCGAGACTCGGGGGTAGCTTTCTTT
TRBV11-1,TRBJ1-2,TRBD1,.,CASSTGGTAPTPGVGYTF,TGTGCCAGCAGTACAGGGGGGACAGCCCCTACCCCTGGCGTGGGCTACACCTTC
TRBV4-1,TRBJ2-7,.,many,CASSPLGLGSSEQYF,TGCGCCAGCAGCCCCCTCGGGCTAGGGTCCTCCGAGCAGTACTTC
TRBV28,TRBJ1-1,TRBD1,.,CASSLWGGQLNTEAFF,TGTGCCAGCAGTCTCTGGGGGGGACAGTTGAACACTGAAGCTTTCTTT
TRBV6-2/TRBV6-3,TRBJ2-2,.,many,CASSYSRHSFTGELFF,TGTGCCAGCAGTTACTCAAGACACAGCTTCACCGGGGAGCTGTTTTTT
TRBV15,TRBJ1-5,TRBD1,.,CTTSPSTGIDSNQPQHF,TGTACCACCAGTCCATCGACAGGGATAGATAGCAATCAGCCCCAGCATTTT
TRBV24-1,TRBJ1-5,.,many,CATSDPGAGQPQHF,TGTGCCACCAGTGACCCAGGGGCGGGTCAGCCCCAGCATTTT
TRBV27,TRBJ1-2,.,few,CASRRSGVGYTF,TGTGCCAGCAGACGATCGGGTGTCGGCTACACCTTC
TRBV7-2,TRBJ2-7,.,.,CASSLGRGASYEQYF,TGTGCCAGCAGCCTTGGGAGGGGGGCGTCCTACGAGCAGTACTTC
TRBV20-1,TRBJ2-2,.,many,CSATDTGELFF,TGCAGTGCTACCGACACCGGGGAGCTGTTTTTT
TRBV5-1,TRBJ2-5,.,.,CASSWGTQYF,TGCGCCAGCAGCTGGGGGACCCAGTACTTC
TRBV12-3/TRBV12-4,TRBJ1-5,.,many,CASRRDTSNQPQHF,TGTGCCAGCAGACGGGACACTAGCAATCAGCCCCAGCATTTT
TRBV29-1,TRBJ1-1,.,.,CSVGPGLIVGTEAFF,TGCAGCGTTGGTCCCGGTCTGATTGTGGGCACTGAAGCTTTCTTT
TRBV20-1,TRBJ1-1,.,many,CSARDIRANTEAFF,TGCAGTGCTAGAGATATCCGAGCGAACACTGAAGCTTTCTTT
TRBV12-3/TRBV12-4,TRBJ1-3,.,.,CASSPPQGSTDGNTIYF,TGTGCCAGCAGTCCCCCCCAAGGTTCGACAGATGGAAACACCATATATTTT
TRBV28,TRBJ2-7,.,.,CASSLKGEGGHYEQYF,TGTGCCAGCAGTTTAAAGGGAGAGGGGGGACACTACGAGCAGTACTTC
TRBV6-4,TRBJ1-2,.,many,CASSTGTLPLDGNYGYTF,TGTGCCAGCAGTACCGGGACACTGCCGTTAGACGGTAACTATGGCTACACCTTC
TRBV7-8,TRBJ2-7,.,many,CASSSGNYEQYF,TGTGCCAGCAGCTCCGGAAATTACGAGCAGTACTTC
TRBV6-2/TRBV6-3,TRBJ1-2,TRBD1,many,CASGTGVYGYTF,TGTGCCAGCGGGACAGGCGTTTATGGCTACACCTTC